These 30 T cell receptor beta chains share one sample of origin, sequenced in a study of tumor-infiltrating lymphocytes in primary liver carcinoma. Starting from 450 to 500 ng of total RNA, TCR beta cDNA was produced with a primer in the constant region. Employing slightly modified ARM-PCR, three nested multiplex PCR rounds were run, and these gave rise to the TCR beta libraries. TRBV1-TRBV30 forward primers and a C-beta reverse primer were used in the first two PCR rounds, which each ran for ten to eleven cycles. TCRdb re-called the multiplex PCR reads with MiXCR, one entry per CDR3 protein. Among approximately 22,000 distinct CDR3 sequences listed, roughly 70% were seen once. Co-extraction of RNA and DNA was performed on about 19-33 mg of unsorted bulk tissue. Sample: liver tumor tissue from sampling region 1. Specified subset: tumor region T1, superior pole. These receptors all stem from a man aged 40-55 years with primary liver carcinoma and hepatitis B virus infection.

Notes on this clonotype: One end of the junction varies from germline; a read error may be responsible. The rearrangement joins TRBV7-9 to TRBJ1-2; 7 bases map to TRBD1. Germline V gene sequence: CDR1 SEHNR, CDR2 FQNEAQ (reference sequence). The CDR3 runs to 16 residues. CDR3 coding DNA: TGTACCAGCAGCCCCGAGGACAGGCTGTCCCAGTATGGCTACAGCTTC. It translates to CTSSPEDRLSQYGYSF.

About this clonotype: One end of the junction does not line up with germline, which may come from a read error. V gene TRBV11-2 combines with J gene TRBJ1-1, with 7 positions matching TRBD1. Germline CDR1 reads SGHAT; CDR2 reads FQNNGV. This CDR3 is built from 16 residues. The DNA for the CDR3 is TGCGCCATCAGCCCATCCAGGGGGTTGGTGAACACCGAAGCTTTCTTT. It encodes CAISPSRGLVNTEAFF.

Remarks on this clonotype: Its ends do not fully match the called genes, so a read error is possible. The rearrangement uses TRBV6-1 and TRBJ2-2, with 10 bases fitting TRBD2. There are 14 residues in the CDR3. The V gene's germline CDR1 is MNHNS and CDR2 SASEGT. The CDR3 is CASRGLAMTAELFF. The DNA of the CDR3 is TGTGCCAGCAGGGGACTAGCGATGACCGCGGAGCTGTTTTTT.

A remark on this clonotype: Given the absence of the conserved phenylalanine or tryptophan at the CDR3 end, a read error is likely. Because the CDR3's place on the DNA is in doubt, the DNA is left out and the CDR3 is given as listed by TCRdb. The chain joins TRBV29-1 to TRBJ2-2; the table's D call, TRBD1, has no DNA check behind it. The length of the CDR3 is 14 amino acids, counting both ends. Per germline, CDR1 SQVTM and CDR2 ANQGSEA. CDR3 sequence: CSARDNRITGEMFI.

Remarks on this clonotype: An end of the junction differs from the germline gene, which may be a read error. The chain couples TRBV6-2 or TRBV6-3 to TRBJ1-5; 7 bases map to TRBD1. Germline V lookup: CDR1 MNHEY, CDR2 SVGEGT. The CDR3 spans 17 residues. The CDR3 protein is CASTPTEGAYSNRPQHF. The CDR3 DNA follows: TGTGCCAGCACCCCTACGGAGGGGGCGTATAGCAATCGGCCCCAACATTTT.

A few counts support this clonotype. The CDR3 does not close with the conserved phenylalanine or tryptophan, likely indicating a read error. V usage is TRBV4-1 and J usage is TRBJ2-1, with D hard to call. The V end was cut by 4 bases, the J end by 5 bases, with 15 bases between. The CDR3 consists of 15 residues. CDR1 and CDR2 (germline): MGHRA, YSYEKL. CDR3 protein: CASSPLGTNDNEQFL. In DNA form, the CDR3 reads TGCGCCAGCAGCCCGCTCGGTACCAACGACAATGAGCAGTTCCTC.

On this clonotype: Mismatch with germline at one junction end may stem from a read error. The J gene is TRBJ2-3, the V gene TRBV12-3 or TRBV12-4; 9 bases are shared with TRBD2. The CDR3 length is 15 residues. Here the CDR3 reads CASGKISGSTDKQYF. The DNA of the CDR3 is TGTGCCAGCGGGAAGATTAGCGGGAGCACAGATAAGCAGTATTTT.

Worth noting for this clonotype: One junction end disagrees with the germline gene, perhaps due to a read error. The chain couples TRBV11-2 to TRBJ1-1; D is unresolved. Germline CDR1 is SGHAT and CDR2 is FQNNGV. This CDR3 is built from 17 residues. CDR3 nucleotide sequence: TGTGCTAGCAGCTTAATGGGTATAGGGAAGTTAGTCCGTGAGGCTTTCTTT. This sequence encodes CASSLMGIGKLVREAFF.

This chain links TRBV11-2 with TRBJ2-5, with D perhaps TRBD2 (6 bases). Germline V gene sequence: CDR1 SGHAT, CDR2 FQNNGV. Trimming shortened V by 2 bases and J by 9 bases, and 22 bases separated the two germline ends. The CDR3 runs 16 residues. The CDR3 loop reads CASSLIAWGSGEAQYF. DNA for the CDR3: TGTGCCAGCAGCTTAATAGCATGGGGCTCGGGGGAGGCCCAGTACTTC.

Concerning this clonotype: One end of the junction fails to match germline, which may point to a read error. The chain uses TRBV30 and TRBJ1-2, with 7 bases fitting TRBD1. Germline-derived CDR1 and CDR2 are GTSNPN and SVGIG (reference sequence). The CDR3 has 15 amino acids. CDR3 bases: TGTGTCTGGAGCAAAGGGACAGCCCTAAACTATGGCTACACCTTC. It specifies CVWSKGTALNYGYTF.

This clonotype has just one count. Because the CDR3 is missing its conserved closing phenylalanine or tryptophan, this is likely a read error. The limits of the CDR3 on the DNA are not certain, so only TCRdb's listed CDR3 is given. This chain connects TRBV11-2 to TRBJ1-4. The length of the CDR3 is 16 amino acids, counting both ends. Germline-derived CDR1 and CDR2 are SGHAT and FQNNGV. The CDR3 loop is CASSKTPGGTNEKLIC.

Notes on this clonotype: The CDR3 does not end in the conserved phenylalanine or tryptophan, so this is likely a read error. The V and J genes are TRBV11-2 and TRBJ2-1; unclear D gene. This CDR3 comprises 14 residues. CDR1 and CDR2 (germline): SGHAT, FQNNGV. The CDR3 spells CAGSLYRLVSEQFL. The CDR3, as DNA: TGTGCCGGCAGCTTATACCGGCTAGTCAGTGAGCAGTTCCTC.

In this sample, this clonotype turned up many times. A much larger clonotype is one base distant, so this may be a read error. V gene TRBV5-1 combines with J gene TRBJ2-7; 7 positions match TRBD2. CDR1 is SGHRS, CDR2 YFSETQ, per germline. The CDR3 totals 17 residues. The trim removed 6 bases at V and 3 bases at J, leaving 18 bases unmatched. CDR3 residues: CASNFDMDPGGGYEQYF. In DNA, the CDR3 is TGCGCCAGCAACTTTGACATGGACCCGGGGGGAGGCTACGAGCAGTACTTC.

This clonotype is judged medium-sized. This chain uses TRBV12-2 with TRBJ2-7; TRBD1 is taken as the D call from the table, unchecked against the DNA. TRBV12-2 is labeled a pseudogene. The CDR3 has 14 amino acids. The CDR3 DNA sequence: TGTGCAAGTCGCTTAGCGGGACACTCCTACGAGCAGTACTTC. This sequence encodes CASRLAGHSYEQYF.

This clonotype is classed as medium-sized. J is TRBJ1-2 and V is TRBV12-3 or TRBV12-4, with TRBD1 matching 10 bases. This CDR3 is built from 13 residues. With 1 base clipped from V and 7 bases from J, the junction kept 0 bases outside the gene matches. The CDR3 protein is CASSLGQGAGYTF. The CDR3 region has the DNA TGTGCCAGCAGTTTAGGACAGGGGGCTGGCTACACCTTC.

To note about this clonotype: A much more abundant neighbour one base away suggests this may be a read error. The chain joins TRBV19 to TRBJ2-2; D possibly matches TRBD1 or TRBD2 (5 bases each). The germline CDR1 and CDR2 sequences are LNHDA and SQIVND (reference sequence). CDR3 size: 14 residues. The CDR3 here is CASSISPGSGEPSF. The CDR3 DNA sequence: TGTGCCAGTAGTATTTCTCCAGGGTCCGGGGAGCCGTCTTTT.

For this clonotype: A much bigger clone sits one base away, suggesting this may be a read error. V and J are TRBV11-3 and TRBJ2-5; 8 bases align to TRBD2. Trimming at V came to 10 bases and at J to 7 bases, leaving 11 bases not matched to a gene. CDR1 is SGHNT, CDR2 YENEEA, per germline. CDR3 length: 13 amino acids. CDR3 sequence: CAMEGLGGGTQYF. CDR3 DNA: TGTGCCATGGAGGGACTAGGTGGGGGGACCCAGTACTTC.

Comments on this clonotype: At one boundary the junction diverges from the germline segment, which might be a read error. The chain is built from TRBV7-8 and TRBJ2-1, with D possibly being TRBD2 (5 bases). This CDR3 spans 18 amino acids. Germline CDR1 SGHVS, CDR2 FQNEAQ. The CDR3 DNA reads TGTGCCAACAGCCCGCTTGGAGGCTCAGCGATCTACTACAATGAGCAGTTCTTC. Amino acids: CANSPLGGSAIYYNEQFF. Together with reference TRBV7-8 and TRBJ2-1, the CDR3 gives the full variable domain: GAGVSQSPRYKVAKRGQDVALRCDPISGHVSLFWYQQALGQGPEFLTYFQNEAQLDKSGLPSDRFFAERPEGSVSTLKIQRTQQEDSAVYLCANSPLGGSAIYYNEQFFGPGTRLTVL.

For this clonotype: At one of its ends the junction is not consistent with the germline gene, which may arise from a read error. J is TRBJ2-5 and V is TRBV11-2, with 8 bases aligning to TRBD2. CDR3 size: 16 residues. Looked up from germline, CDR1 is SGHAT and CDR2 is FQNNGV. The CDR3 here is CISSQTPGGGKETQCF. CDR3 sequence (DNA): TGTATCAGTAGCCAAACTCCTGGCGGGGGGAAAGAGACCCAGTGTTTC.

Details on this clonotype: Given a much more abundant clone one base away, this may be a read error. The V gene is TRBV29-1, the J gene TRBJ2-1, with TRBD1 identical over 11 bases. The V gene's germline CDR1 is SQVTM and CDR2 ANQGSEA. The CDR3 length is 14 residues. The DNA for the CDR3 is TGCAGCGGATTGCCGGGACAGGGGGAGGATGAGCATTTCTTC. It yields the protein CSGLPGQGEDEHFF.

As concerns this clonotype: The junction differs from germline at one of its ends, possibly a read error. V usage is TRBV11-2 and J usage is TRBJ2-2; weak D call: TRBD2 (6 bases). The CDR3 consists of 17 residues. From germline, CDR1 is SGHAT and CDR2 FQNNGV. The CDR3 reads CASSLALGGANTRELLF. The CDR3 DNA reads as TGTGCCAGTAGCTTAGCATTAGGAGGGGCGAACACCCGGGAGCTGCTTTTC.

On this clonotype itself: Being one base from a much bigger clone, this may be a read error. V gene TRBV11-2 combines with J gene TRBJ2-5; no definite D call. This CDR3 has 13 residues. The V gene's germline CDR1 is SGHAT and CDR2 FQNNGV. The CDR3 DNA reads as TGTGCCAGCAGCTTAACTCCTGAAGAGGCCCAGTACTTC. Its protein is CASSLTPEEAQYF.

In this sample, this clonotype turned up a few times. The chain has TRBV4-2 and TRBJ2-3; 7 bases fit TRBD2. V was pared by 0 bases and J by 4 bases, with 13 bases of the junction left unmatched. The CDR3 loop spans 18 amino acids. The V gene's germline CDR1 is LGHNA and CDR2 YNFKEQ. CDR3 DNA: TGTGCCAGCAGCCAAGAGGCGCTTCTGGCGGGAGCGGCAGATACGCAGTATTTT. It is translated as CASSQEALLAGAADTQYF.

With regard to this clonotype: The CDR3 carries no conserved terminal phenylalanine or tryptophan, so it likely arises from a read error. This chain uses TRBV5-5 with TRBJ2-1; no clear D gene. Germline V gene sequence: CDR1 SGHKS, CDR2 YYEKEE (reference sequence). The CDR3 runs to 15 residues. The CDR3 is CASSLVPGRYNEQFS. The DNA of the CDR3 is TGTGCCAGCAGTTTGGTTCCCGGACGATACAATGAGCAGTTCTCC.

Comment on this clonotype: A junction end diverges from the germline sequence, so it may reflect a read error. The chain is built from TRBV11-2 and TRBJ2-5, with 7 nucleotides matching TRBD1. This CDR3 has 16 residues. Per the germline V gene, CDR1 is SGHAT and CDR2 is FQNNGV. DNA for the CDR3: TGTGCCTGCAGCTTAATAGCAGGGGGTTCGGGGGAGACCCAGTACTTC. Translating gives CACSLIAGGSGETQYF.

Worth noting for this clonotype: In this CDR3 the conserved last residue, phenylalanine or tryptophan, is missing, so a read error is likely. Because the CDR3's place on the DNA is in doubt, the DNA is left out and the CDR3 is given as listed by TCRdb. The CDR3 here is CASSPGQASYNEEFI. The gene calls are TRBV5-5 and TRBJ2-1; the DNA was not used to check the table's D call, TRBD1. The germline V gene encodes CDR1 SGHKS and CDR2 YYEKEE (reference sequence). The CDR3 numbers 15 amino acids, ends counted.

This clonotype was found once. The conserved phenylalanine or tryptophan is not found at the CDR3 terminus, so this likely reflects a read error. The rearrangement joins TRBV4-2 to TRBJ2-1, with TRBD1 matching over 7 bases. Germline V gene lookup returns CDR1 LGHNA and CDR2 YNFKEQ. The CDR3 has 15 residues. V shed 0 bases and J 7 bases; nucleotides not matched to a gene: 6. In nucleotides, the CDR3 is TGTGCCAGCAGCCAAGACGACAGGGAGATGAATGAGCAGTTCCTC. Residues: CASSQDDREMNEQFL.

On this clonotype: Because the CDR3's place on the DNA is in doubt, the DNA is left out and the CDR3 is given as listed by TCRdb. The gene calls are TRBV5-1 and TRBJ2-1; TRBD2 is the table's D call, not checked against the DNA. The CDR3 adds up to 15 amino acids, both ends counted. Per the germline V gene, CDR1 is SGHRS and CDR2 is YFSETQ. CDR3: CASSSRVAGGSEQFF.

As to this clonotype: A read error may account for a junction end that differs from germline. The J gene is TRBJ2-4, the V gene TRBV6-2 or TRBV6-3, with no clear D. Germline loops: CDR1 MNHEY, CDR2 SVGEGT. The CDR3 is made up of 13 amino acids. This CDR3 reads CASSSAGVKMQCF. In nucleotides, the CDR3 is TGTGCCAGCAGTTCGGCTGGGGTAAAGATGCAGTGCTTC.

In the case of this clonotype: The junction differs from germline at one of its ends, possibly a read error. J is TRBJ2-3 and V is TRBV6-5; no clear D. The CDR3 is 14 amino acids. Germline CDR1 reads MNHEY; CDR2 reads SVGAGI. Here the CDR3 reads CASTPPNCEDTQYF. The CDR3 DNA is TGTGCCAGCACTCCCCCGAACTGCGAGGATACGCAATATTTT.